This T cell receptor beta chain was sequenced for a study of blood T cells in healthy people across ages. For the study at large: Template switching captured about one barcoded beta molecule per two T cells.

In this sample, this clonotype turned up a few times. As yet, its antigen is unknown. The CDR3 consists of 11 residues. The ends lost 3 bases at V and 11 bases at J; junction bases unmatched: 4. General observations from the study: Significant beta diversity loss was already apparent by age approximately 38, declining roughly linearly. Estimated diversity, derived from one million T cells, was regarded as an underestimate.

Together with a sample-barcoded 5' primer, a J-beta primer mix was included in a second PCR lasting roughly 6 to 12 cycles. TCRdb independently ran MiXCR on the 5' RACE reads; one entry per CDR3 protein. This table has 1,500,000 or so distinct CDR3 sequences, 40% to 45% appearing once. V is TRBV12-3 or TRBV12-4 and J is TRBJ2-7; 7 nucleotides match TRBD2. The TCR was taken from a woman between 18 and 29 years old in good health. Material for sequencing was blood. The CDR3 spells CASSFGGGKYF. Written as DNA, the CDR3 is TGTGCCAGCAGTTTTGGGGGAGGGAAGTACTTC.